This entry is about one T cell receptor beta chain. Sequencing used immunoSEQ multiplex PCR; TCRdb keeps in-frame clones, though not all of them. The sample yields 250,000 or so clones, about 88% seen once. This entry is derived from a study of blood T cell repertoires in COVID-19. Ages ranged from about 18 to 89 years, with residence in about two dozen US areas. Germline CDR1 reads MNHNS; CDR2 reads SASEGT. The V end was cut by 1 base, the J end by 0 bases, with 16 bases between. This CDR3 contains 18 residues. The chain joins TRBV6-1 to TRBJ1-5; D unclear. This receptor was taken from a woman aged 45-65 years who had been exposed to COVID-19. The sample consisted of PBMCs or T cells enriched from blood (not recorded which). CDR3 coding DNA: TGTGCCAGCAGTGAAGGCGGAGGATCTGGGCATAGCAATCAGCCCCAGCATTTT. Translating it yields CASSEGGGSGHSNQPQHF.